Detailed here is one T cell receptor (beta chain). There is no known antigen for this receptor. No base quality information exists; no much larger clone differs at one position. The data belong to a study of control samples from healthy donors and cancer patients (dated by TCRdb to 2020 to 2022). V is clipped by 6 bases and J by 4 bases, and the sequence between their germline boundaries is 3 bases long. CDR1 MDHEN and CDR2 SYDVKM were looked up in the germline V gene. From the cysteine through the phenylalanine, the CDR3 covers 11 amino acids. Solely the CDR3 DNA is kept, with 33 bases framed from the first base. Libraries were built with the immunoSEQ multiplex PCR assay. Held by TCRdb, this immuneACCESS table contains in-frame sequences only and omits some clones. Under half of the omission traces to an unresolved V gene where checked; the cause of the rest is unknown. Within this sample are some 130,000 clones, with roughly 92% of them counted one time only. Approximately 10% of the sample is taken by the ten largest.

This TCR derives from a man aged 25-45 years in good health. Rearrangement joined TRBV28 to TRBJ2-2; no D gene is confidently identified. Sequenced: blood. The nucleotide sequence is given as TGTGCCAGCAGCACCACCGGGGAGCTGTTTTTT. The translation is CASSTTGELFF.